A single sample is the source of the 10 T cell receptor beta chains below, sequenced in a study of T cell repertoires in cytomegalovirus infection. MiXCR was run by TCRdb on the reads, yielding one entry per CDR3 protein. The sample has 100,000 to 150,000 distinct CDR3 sequences, roughly a quarter seen once; the top ten hold roughly 35%. For these receptors, no antigen is known. The sequenced material came from PBMCs, sequenced either directly or after in vitro stimulation (not recorded which). These receptors came from a human donor in good health (CMV status not recorded). Some clones in this sample may be carry-over from other donors' samples.

This clonotype was observed many times. The chain employs TRBV20-1 and TRBJ1-2; D is ambiguous. The ends were cut back, 4 bases at V and 2 bases at J, with 11 bases in the middle. Germline V gene data show CDR1 as DFQATT and CDR2 as SNEGSKA (reference sequence). This CDR3 spans 13 amino acids. For the CDR3, the DNA is TGCAGTGCTATTATATCCGCGAACTATGGCTACACCTTC. This encodes CSAIISANYGYTF.

This clonotype is medium-sized. The chain recombines TRBV7-3 with TRBJ2-3; the D is unclear. Germline V lookup: CDR1 SGHTA, CDR2 FQGTGA. The CDR3 consists of 13 residues. Trimming cost V 4 bases and J 0 bases, with 5 bases left between them. Here the CDR3 reads CASSSLSTDTQYF. The CDR3 DNA follows: TGTGCCAGCAGCTCCCTTAGCACAGATACGCAGTATTTT.

The table lists this clonotype with many counts. The rearrangement links TRBV7-2 to TRBJ1-3, with D unresolved. This CDR3 spans 15 amino acids. V dropped 1 base and J dropped 0 bases, with 7 bases sitting between them. The germline V gene encodes CDR1 SGHTA and CDR2 FQGNSA. For the CDR3, the DNA is TGTGCCAGCAGCTTAGAGGCCAACTCTGGAAACACCATATATTTT. Translating it yields CASSLEANSGNTIYF. Full variable domain (remainder filled in from reference TRBV7-2 and TRBJ1-3): GAGVSQSPSNKVTEKGKDVELRCDPISGHTALYWYRQSLGQGLEFLIYFQGNSAPDKSGLPSDRFSAERTGGSVSTLTIQRTQQEDSAVYLCASSLEANSGNTIYFGEGSWLTVV.

V is TRBV29-1 and J is TRBJ2-7; TRBD1 is a possible D gene (6 bases). V was shortened by 4 bases and J by 2 bases, with 12 bases between the two germline ends. CDR1 and CDR2 from the germline V gene are SQVTM and ANQGSEA. The CDR3 has 13 amino acids. Here the CDR3 DNA reads TGCAGCGTTGTCGGTCAGGGGACCTACGAGCAGTACTTC. Translation gives CSVVGQGTYEQYF.

The chain couples TRBV29-1 to TRBJ1-1, with D unresolved. The CDR3 runs to 12 residues. The germline V gene encodes CDR1 SQVTM and CDR2 ANQGSEA. Deletions cut 6 bases from V and 4 bases from J, with 12 bases between. The DNA for the CDR3 is TGCAGCGTAATAGGGTTAACCACTGAAGCTTTCTTT. This translates into CSVIGLTTEAFF.

The chain is built from TRBV28 and TRBJ2-4, with D perhaps matching TRBD2 (5 bases). CDR1 and CDR2 (germline): MDHEN, SYDVKM. This CDR3 is 17 amino acids long. Trimming left V 4 bases short and J 5 bases short, with 21 bases between. CDR3 nucleotide sequence: TGTGCCAGCAGTTCCGCGTCGCAGATAGCGCCAGAAAACATTCAGTACTTC. It codes for CASSSASQIAPENIQYF.

This clonotype was detected only a few times. This sequence joins TRBV2 and TRBJ2-1; D is perhaps TRBD2 (6 bases). The germline V gene has CDR1 SNHLY and CDR2 FYNNEI. This CDR3 is 14 amino acids long. The V end was cut by 5 bases, the J end by 3 bases, with 11 bases between. This CDR3 reads CASSLGTVYNEQFF. CDR3 DNA: TGTGCCAGCAGTCTTGGGACTGTCTACAATGAGCAGTTCTTC.

V and J are TRBV29-1 and TRBJ1-1; 7 bases fit TRBD1. Germline CDR1 SQVTM, CDR2 ANQGSEA. Trimming removed 6 bases from V and 0 bases from J; junction bases left unmatched: 7. The CDR3 spans 14 residues. CDR3 DNA: TGCAGCGTCTGGGACAGACTCATGAACACTGAAGCTTTCTTT. Its translation: CSVWDRLMNTEAFF.

This clonotype was picked up a small number of times. V usage is TRBV7-9 and J usage is TRBJ2-7; 15 positions agree with TRBD2. From germline, CDR1 is SEHNR and CDR2 FQNEAQ (reference sequence). The CDR3 length is 17 residues. V was clipped by 4 bases and J by 3 bases; unmatched bases: 7. The CDR3 DNA is TGTGCCAGCAGCTCCGGGACTAGCGGGAGGAATTACTACGAGCAGTACTTC. Translating it yields CASSSGTSGRNYYEQYF.

The table lists this clonotype with a few counts. CDR3 sequence reads: CASSLAAGYEQYV. The CDR3, as DNA: TGTGCCAGCAGCTTAGCAGCGGGATACGAGCAGTACGTC. The chain combines TRBV7-8 with TRBJ2-7, with 7 nucleotides matching TRBD2. Unmatched junction bases numbered 0, after V lost 0 bases and J lost 4 bases. CDR3 length: 13 residues. The germline CDR1 and CDR2 sequences are SGHVS and FQNEAQ.